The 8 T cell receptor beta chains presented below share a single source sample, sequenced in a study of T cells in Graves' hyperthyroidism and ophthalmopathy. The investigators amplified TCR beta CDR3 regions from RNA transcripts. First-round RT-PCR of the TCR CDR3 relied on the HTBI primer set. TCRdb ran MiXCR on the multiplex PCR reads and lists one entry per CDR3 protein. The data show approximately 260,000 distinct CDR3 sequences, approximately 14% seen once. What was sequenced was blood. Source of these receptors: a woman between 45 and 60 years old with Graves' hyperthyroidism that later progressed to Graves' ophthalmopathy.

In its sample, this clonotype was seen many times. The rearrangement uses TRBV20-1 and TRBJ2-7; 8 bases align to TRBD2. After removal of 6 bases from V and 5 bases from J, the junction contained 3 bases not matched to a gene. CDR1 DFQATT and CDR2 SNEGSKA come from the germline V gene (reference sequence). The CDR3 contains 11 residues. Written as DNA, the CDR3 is TGCAGTGCCCCGGGACTAGACGAGCAGTACTTC. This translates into CSAPGLDEQYF.

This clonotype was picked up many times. DNA of the CDR3: TGTGCCAGCAGTGGTAACGGCGCCGGACAGCCCCAGCATTTT. It is translated as CASSGNGAGQPQHF. The gene calls are TRBV2 and TRBJ1-5, with unresolved D. This CDR3 contains 14 residues. From germline, CDR1 is SNHLY and CDR2 FYNNEI. The V and J ends lost 4 bases and 7 bases respectively, with 14 bases between them.

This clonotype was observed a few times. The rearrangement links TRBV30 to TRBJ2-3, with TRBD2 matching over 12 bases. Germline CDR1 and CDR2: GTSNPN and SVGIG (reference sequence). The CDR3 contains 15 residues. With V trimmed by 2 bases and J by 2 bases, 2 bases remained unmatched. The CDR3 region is CAWSRLAGATDTQYF. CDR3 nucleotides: TGTGCCTGGAGTCGACTAGCGGGGGCCACAGATACGCAGTATTTT. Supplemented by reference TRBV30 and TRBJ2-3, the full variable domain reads SQTIHQWPATLVQPVGSPLSLECTVEGTSNPNLYWYRQAAGRGLQLLFYSVGIGQISSEVPQNLSASRPQDRQFILSSKKLLLSDSGFYLCAWSRLAGATDTQYFGPGTRLTVL.

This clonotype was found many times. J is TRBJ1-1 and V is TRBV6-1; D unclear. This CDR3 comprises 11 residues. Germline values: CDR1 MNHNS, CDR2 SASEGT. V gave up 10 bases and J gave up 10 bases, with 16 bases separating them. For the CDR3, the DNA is TGTGCCACCAACGGAGGGTACTCAGCTTTCTTT. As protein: CATNGGYSAFF.

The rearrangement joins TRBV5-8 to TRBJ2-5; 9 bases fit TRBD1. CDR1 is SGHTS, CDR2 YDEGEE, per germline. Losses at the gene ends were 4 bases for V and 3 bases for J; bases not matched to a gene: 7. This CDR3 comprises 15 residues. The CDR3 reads CASSPPWDREETQYF. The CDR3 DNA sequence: TGTGCCAGCAGCCCGCCCTGGGACAGGGAAGAGACCCAGTACTTC.

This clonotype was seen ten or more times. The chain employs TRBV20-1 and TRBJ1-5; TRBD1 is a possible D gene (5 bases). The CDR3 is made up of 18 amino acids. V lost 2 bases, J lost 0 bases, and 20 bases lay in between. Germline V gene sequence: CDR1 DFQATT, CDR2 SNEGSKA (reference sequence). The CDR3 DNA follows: TGCAGTGCTAGAAAGCGTCAGGGAGGTTGGAATAGCAATCAGCCCCAGCATTTT. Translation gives CSARKRQGGWNSNQPQHF.

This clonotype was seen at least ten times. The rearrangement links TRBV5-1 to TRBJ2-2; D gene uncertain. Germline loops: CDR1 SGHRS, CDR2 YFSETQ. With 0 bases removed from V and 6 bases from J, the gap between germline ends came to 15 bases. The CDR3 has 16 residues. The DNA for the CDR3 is TGCGCCAGCAGCTTGGGGTCGCGGCCAGGCGCCGGGGAGCTGTTTTTT. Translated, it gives CASSLGSRPGAGELFF.

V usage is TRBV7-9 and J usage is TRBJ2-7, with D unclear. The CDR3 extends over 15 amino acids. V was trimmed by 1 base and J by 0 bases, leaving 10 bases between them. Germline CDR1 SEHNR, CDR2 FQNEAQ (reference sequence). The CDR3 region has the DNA TGTGCCAGCAGCTTAGACCAGACTTACTCCTACGAGCAGTACTTC. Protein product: CASSLDQTYSYEQYF.